One sample yielded the 7 T cell receptor beta chains listed below, sequenced in a study of blood T cell repertoires in COVID-19. Method: immunoSEQ multiplex PCR; TCRdb's copy keeps in-frame clones and lacks some. The repertoire holds about 92,000 clones, with about 85% as singletons. The sequenced material came from peripheral blood. These receptors came from a man older than 75 with acute or convalescent COVID-19.

The chain is built from TRBV7-6 and TRBJ1-6; maybe TRBD1 (6 bases). V was shortened by 5 bases and J by 4 bases, with 12 bases between the two germline ends. The CDR3 spans 15 residues. Germline V gene lookup returns CDR1 SGHVS and CDR2 FNYEAQ. CDR3 sequence reads: CASSLDRPYNSPLHF. CDR3 coding DNA: TGTGCCAGCAGCCTAGACAGGCCTTATAATTCACCCCTCCACTTT.

The chain recombines TRBV9 with TRBJ2-3; the match to TRBD2 covers 7 bases. Germline V CDR1 and CDR2: SGDLS, YYNGEE. The CDR3 totals 16 residues. Trimming took 3 bases from V and 1 from J; bases not matched to a gene: 8. CDR3 DNA sequence: TGTGCCAGCAGCGAGGGAGGGAACACGCGCACAGATACGCAGTATTTT. This encodes CASSEGGNTRTDTQYF.

The CDR3 region is CSVRTDNYGYTF. The CDR3 DNA reads as TGCAGCGTTCGGACTGATAACTATGGCTACACCTTC. The J gene is TRBJ1-2, the V gene TRBV29-1; D gene unclear. This CDR3 region has 12 residues. Germline assignment: CDR1 SQVTM and CDR2 ANQGSEA. V was shortened by 5 bases and J by 1 base, with 8 bases between the two germline ends.

V is TRBV6-2 or TRBV6-3 and J is TRBJ1-2; TRBD1 is a possible D gene (5 bases). The CDR3 covers 13 residues. Germline CDR1 reads MNHEY; CDR2 reads SVGEGT. Trimming left V 5 bases short and J 2 bases short, with 9 bases between. The CDR3 bases are TGTGCCAGCAGTCCGTCAGGGAACTATGGCTACACCTTC. Translating gives CASSPSGNYGYTF.

This clone occurred a few times. The rearrangement uses TRBV2 and TRBJ1-6; 7 nucleotides match TRBD1. The CDR3 is made up of 17 amino acids. The trim removed 7 bases at V and 0 bases at J, leaving 9 bases unmatched. Germline V gene data show CDR1 as SNHLY and CDR2 as FYNNEI. CDR3 loop: CASMPPAGGSYNSPLHF. Written as DNA, the CDR3 is TGTGCCAGCATGCCGCCGGCAGGGGGCTCCTATAATTCACCCCTCCACTTT. The full variable domain, with the rest looked up from reference TRBV2 and TRBJ1-6, is EPEVTQTPSHQVTQMGQEVILRCVPISNHLYFYWYRQILGQKVEFLVSFYNNEISEKSEIFDDQFSVERPDGSNFTLKIRSTKLEDSAMYFCASMPPAGGSYNSPLHFGNGTRLTVT.

This clone occurred a few times. The gene calls are TRBV6-6 and TRBJ2-3; TRBD1 might be the D (5 bases). CDR1 and CDR2 (germline): MNHNY, SVGAGI (reference sequence). The CDR3 spans 12 residues. The ends were cut back, 4 bases at V and 10 bases at J, with 12 bases in the middle. CDR3 residues: CASSSDSNAQYF. CDR3 in DNA: TGTGCCAGCAGTTCCGACAGTAATGCGCAGTATTTT.

This clone was recorded a few times. This chain links TRBV10-3 with TRBJ1-2; D not certain. With 4 bases removed from V and 3 bases from J, the gap between germline ends came to 9 bases. This CDR3 contains 13 residues. Per germline, CDR1 ENHRY and CDR2 SYGVKD. CDR3 sequence reads: CAISGGPHYGYTF. In DNA, the CDR3 is TGTGCCATCAGTGGTGGGCCTCACTATGGCTACACCTTC.